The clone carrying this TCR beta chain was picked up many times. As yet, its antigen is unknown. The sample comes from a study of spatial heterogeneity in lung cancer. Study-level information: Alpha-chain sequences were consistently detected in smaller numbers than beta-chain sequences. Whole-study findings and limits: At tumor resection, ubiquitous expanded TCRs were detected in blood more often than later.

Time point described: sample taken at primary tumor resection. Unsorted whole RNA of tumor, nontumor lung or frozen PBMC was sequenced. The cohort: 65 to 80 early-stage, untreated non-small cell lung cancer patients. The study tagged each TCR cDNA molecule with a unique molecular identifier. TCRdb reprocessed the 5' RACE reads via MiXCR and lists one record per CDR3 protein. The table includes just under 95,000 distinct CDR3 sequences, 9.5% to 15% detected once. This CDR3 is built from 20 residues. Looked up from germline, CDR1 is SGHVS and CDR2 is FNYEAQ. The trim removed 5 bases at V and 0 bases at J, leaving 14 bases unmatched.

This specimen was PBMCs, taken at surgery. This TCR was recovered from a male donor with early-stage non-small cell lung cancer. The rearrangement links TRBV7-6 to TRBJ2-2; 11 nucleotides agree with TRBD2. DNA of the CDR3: TGTGCCAGCAGCCCCATAGCGGGGGGGGCCCGCATCGCGAACACCGGGGAGCTGTTTTTT. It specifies CASSPIAGGARIANTGELFF.